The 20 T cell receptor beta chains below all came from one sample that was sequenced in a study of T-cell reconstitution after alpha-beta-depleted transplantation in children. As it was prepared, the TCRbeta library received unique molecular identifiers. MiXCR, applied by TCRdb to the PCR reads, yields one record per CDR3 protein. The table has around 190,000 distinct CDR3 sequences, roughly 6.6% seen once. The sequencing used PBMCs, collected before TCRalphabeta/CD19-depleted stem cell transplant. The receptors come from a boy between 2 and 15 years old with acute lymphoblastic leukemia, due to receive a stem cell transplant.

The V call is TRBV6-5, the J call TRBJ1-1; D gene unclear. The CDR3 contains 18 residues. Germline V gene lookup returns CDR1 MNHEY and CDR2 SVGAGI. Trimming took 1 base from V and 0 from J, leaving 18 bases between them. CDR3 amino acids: CASSYFPRRDRMNTEAFF. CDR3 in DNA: TGTGCCAGCAGTTACTTCCCCAGGAGGGATAGAATGAACACTGAAGCTTTCTTT.

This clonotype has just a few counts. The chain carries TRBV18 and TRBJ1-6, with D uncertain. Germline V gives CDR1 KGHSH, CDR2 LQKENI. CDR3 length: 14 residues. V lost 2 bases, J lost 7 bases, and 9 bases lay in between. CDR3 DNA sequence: TGTGCCAGCTCACCATCGAAATTCAATTCACCCCTCCACTTT. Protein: CASSPSKFNSPLHF.

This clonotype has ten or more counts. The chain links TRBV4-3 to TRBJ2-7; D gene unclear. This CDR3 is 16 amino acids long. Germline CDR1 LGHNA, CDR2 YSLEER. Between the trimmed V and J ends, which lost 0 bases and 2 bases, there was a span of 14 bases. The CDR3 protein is CASSQEKSPSPYEQYF. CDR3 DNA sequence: TGCGCCAGCAGCCAAGAAAAGTCACCGAGTCCCTACGAGCAGTACTTC.

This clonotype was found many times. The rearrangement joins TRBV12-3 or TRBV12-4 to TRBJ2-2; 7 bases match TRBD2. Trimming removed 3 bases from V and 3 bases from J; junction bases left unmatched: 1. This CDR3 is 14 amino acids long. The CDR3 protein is CASSFAGDTGELFF. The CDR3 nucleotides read TGTGCCAGCAGTTTTGCGGGAGACACCGGGGAGCTGTTTTTT.

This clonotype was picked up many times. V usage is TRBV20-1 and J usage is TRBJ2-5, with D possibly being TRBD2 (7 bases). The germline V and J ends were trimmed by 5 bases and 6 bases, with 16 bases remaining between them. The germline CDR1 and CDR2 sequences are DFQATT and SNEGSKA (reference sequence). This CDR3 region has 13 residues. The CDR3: CSAEGEGGQTQYF. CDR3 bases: TGCAGTGCTGAAGGGGAGGGGGGACAGACCCAGTACTTC.

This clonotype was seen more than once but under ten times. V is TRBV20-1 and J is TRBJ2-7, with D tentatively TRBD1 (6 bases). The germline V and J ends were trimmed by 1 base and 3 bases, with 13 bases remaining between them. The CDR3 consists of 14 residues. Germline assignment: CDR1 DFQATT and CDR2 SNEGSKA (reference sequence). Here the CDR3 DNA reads TGCAGTGCTAGAGGGCAGGGGACAATCTACGAGCAGTACTTC. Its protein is CSARGQGTIYEQYF.

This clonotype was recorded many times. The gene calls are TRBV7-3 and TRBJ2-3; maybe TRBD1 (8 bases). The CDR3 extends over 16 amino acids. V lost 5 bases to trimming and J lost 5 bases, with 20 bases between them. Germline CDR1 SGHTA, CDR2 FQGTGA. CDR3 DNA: TGTGCCAGCAGCCGATCAGGAGCGGGGACAGGAGATACGCAGTATTTT. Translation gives CASSRSGAGTGDTQYF.

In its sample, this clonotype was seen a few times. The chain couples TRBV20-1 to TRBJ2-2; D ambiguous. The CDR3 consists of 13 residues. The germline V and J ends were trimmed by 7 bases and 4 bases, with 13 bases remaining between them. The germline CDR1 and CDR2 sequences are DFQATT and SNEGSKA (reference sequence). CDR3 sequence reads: CSGRRPITGELFF. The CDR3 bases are TGCAGTGGACGACGGCCGATCACCGGGGAGCTGTTTTTT.

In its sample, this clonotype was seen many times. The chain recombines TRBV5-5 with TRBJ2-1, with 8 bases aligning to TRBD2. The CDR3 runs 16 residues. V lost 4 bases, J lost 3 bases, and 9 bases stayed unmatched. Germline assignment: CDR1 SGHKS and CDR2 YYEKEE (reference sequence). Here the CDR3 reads CASSTGTSALYNEQFF. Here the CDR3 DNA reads TGTGCCAGCAGCACTGGGACTAGTGCTCTCTACAATGAGCAGTTCTTC.

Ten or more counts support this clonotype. The CDR3 loop reads CASSQERGLGTEAFF. The CDR3 bases are TGCGCCAGCAGCCAAGAGCGGGGGCTGGGAACTGAAGCTTTCTTT. This sequence joins TRBV4-3 and TRBJ1-1; D might be TRBD1 (6 bases). Trimming pared 0 bases from V and 5 bases from J, leaving 13 bases between. CDR1 LGHNA and CDR2 YSLEER come from the germline V gene. CDR3 length: 15 residues.

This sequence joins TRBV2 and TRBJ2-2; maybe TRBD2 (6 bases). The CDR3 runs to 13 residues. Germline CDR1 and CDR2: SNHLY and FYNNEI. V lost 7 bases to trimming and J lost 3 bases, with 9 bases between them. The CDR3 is CASMEGHTGELFF. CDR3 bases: TGTGCCAGCATGGAGGGTCACACCGGGGAGCTGTTTTTT.

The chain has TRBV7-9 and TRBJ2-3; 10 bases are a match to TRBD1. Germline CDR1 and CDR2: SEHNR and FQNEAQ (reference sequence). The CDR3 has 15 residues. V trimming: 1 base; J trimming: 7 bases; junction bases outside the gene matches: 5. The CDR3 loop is CASSLVGQGQNTQYF. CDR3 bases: TGTGCCAGCAGCTTAGTGGGACAGGGGCAAAATACGCAGTATTTT.

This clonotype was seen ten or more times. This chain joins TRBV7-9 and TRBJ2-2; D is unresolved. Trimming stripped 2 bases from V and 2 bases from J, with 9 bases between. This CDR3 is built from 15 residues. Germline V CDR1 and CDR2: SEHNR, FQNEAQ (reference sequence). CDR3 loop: CASSLWLANTGELFF. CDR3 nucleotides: TGTGCCAGCAGCTTATGGCTGGCCAACACCGGGGAGCTGTTTTTT.

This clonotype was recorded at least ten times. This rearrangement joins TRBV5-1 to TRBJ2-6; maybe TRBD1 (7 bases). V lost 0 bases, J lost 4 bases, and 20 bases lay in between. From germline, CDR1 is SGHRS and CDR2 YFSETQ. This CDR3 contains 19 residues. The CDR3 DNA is TGCGCCAGCAGCTTGGCCGGGGGACAGTCCTCTGCAGGGGCCAACGTCCTGACTTTC. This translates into CASSLAGGQSSAGANVLTF. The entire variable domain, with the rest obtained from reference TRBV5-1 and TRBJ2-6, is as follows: KAGVTQTPRYLIKTRGQQVTLSCSPISGHRSVSWYQQTPGQGLQFLFEYFSETQRNKGNFPGRFSGRQFSNSRSEMNVSTLELGDSALYLCASSLAGGQSSAGANVLTFGAGSRLTVL.

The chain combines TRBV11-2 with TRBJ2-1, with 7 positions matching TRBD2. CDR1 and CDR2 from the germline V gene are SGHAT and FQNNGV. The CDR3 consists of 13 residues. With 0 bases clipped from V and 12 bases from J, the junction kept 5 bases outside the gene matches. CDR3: CASSLEGRARQFF. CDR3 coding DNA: TGTGCCAGCAGCTTAGAGGGGAGGGCGCGGCAGTTCTTC.

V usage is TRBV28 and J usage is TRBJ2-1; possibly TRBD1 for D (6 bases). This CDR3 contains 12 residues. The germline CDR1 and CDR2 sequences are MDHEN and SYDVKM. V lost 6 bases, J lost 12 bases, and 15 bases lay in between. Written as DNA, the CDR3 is TGTGCCAGCAGCCTTGTAGGGGGTCGGCAGTTCTTC. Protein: CASSLVGGRQFF.

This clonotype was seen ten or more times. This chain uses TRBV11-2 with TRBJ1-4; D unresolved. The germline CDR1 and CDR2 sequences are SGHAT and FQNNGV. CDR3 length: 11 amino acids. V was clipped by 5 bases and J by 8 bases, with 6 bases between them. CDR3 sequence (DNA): TGTGCCAGCAGCGCCCGCGAAAAACTGTTTTTT. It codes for CASSAREKLFF.

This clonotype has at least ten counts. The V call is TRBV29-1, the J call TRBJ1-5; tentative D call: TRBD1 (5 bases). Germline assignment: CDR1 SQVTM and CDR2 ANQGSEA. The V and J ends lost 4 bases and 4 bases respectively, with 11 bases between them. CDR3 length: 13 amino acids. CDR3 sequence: CSVGGSTNQPQHF. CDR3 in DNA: TGCAGCGTTGGGGGCAGCACAAATCAGCCCCAGCATTTT.

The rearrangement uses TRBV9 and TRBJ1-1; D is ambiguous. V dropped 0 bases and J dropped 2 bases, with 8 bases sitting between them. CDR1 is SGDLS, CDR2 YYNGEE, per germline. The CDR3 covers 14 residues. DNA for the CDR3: TGTGCCAGCAGCGTAGACGACGGTAACACTGAAGCTTTCTTT. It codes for CASSVDDGNTEAFF.

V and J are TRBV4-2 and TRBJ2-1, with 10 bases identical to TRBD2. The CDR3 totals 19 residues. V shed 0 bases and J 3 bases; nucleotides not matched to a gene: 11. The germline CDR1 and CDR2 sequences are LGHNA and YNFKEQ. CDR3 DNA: TGTGCCAGCAGCCAAGATCGGCGGGCTAGCGGGAGTATCTACAATGAGCAGTTCTTC. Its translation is CASSQDRRASGSIYNEQFF.